This T cell receptor (beta chain) came from a study of patients and donors after allogeneic stem cell transplantation. TCRdb reprocessed the RT-PCR reads with MiXCR, giving one entry per CDR3 protein. The sample holds roughly 2,000 distinct CDR3 sequences, around 30% seen once. CDR3 size: 16 residues. CDR1 is MGHRA and CDR2 is YSYEKL in the germline V gene. Trimming stripped 0 bases from V and 0 bases from J, with 12 bases between. The chain employs TRBV4-1 and TRBJ2-7; maybe TRBD2 (5 bases). This clonotype originated in a human donor who was either an allogeneic HSCT recipient or a stem cell or donor lymphocyte infusion donor (not recorded which). It is not recorded whose cells these are; they may come from a transplant donor. Sequenced: blood, either unsorted or a sorted T cell fraction (not recorded which). CDR3 in DNA: TGCGCCAGCAGCCAAGAGAGGGTAGCGAACTCCTACGAGCAGTACTTC. Translation gives CASSQERVANSYEQYF.